Following are 13 T cell receptor beta chains from one sample sequenced in a study of response to subunit inactivated influenza vaccine. TCRdb analysed the RT-PCR reads with MiXCR anew, one entry per CDR3 protein. The data show hundreds of thousands of distinct CDR3 sequences, with approximately 15% seen just once and less than 9% held by the top ten. Sequencing used PBMCs from blood, obtained less than 15 days before vaccination. The receptors originated from a man aged 50 to 60 who received an inactivated influenza vaccine.

This clonotype was detected ten times or more. The gene calls are TRBV5-1 and TRBJ1-2; unclear D gene. Trimming cost V 1 base and J 0 bases, with 10 bases left between them. The CDR3 spans 15 residues. Germline V gives CDR1 SGHRS, CDR2 YFSETQ. CDR3 bases: TGCGCCAGCAGCTTGACGGGAGTGACTAACTATGGCTACACCTTC. Translated, it gives CASSLTGVTNYGYTF.

The chain combines TRBV18 with TRBJ2-5; perhaps TRBD1 as D (5 bases). This CDR3 is 17 amino acids long. The germline gives CDR1 KGHSH, CDR2 LQKENI. V was shortened by 0 bases and J by 2 bases, with 16 bases between the two germline ends. The CDR3, as DNA: TGTGCCAGCTCACCACCCTGGGGCGTGAAAAGTCAAGAGACCCAGTACTTC. It encodes CASSPPWGVKSQETQYF.

The chain joins TRBV6-1 to TRBJ1-1, with TRBD1 matching over 10 bases. The CDR3 contains 16 residues. V lost 6 bases and J lost 1; bases outside the gene matches: 8. Germline CDR1 is MNHNS and CDR2 is SASEGT. The CDR3 DNA is TGTGCCAGCAGAGACAGGGGGCTGGGAAGGAACACTGAAGCTTTCTTT. Translated, it gives CASRDRGLGRNTEAFF.

The genes are TRBV20-1 and TRBJ1-6; TRBD1 agrees at 8 bases. Trimming cost V 0 bases and J 10 bases; bases outside gene matches: 5. The CDR3 extends over 14 amino acids. Germline V CDR1 and CDR2: DFQATT, SNEGSKA (reference sequence). The CDR3 is CSARDTTGGSPLHF. CDR3 in DNA: TGCAGTGCTAGAGATACCACAGGGGGATCACCCCTCCACTTT.

The chain couples TRBV29-1 to TRBJ2-1; tentatively, D is TRBD2 (6 bases). Germline V gene lookup returns CDR1 SQVTM and CDR2 ANQGSEA. Trimming stripped 1 base from V and 2 bases from J, with 12 bases between. The CDR3 has 15 amino acids. CDR3 nucleotides: TGCAGCGTTGAAGGTGGCGGGGCTACCTACAATGAGCAGTTCTTC. The encoded protein is CSVEGGGATYNEQFF.

The V call is TRBV24-1, the J call TRBJ2-2; 7 bases match TRBD2. In germline, CDR1 is KGHDR, CDR2 SFDVKD. V shed 3 bases, J shed 7 bases, and the junction held 10 bases outside the gene matches. The length of the CDR3 is 16 residues. Here the CDR3 reads CATSDEGLPLGGELFF. CDR3 nucleotide sequence: TGTGCCACCAGTGATGAGGGACTACCTCTCGGCGGGGAGCTGTTTTTT.

The chain employs TRBV4-3 and TRBJ1-5; unclear D gene. The ends were cut back, 4 bases at V and 3 bases at J, with 7 bases in the middle. The CDR3 has 13 amino acids. Germline values: CDR1 LGHNA, CDR2 YSLEER. The DNA of the CDR3 is TGCGCCAGCAGCCTTCTGATCAATCAGCCCCAGCATTTT. Protein product: CASSLLINQPQHF.

This clonotype was recorded once. V gene TRBV29-1 combines with J gene TRBJ2-3, with 9 positions matching TRBD1. Losses at the gene ends were 6 bases for V and 5 bases for J; bases not matched to a gene: 6. Germline CDR1 is SQVTM and CDR2 is ANQGSEA. The CDR3 runs 13 residues. CDR3 bases: TGCAGCGTCCCTAGGGACAGGGAAGATACGCAGTATTTT. It translates to CSVPRDREDTQYF.

The chain has TRBV9 and TRBJ2-3; D gene ambiguous. V was pared by 2 bases and J by 6 bases, with 7 bases between. Germline CDR1 SGDLS, CDR2 YYNGEE. The CDR3 totals 12 residues. DNA for the CDR3: TGTGCCAGCAGCGTCCAGCCGGATACGCAGTATTTT. Amino acid sequence: CASSVQPDTQYF.

This clonotype showed up just once. The rearrangement joins TRBV19 to TRBJ1-1; D is perhaps TRBD1 (5 bases). Germline V CDR1 and CDR2: LNHDA, SQIVND (reference sequence). The CDR3 is 15 residues long. V lost 3 bases and J lost 5, with 16 bases in between. The CDR3 spells CASSIMWGAGTEAFF. The CDR3 DNA follows: TGTGCCAGTAGTATTATGTGGGGCGCTGGGACTGAAGCTTTCTTT. The full variable domain, rest sourced from reference TRBV19 and TRBJ1-1, is DGGITQSPKYLFRKEGQNVTLSCEQNLNHDAMYWYRQDPGQGLRLIYYSQIVNDFQKGDIAEGYSVSREKKESFPLTVTSAQKNPTAFYLCASSIMWGAGTEAFFGQGTRLTVV.

In its sample, this clonotype was seen a few times. V usage is TRBV7-8 and J usage is TRBJ2-7, with D perhaps matching TRBD1 (6 bases). This CDR3 comprises 14 residues. V was cut by 2 bases and J by 1 base, with 9 bases left in between. Germline V CDR1 and CDR2: SGHVS, FQNEAQ. The CDR3 reads CASSLSQGSYEQYF. In DNA form, the CDR3 reads TGTGCCAGCAGCTTAAGCCAGGGGTCCTACGAGCAGTACTTC.

The rearrangement links TRBV5-1 to TRBJ2-5; 7 bases map to TRBD2. The length of the CDR3 is 15 residues. From germline, CDR1 is SGHRS and CDR2 YFSETQ. V lost 4 bases, J lost 4 bases, and 10 bases stayed unmatched. The CDR3 nucleotides are TGCGCCAGCAGCGGCGGGGAGGGAGTAGTAGAGACCCAGTACTTC. Amino acid sequence: CASSGGEGVVETQYF.

This chain joins TRBV6-5 and TRBJ2-7; the D gene is possibly TRBD1 (6 bases). V shed 4 bases and J shed 1 base, with 11 bases lying between them. CDR1 and CDR2 from the germline V gene are MNHEY and SVGAGI. The CDR3 consists of 14 residues. The CDR3 is CASSSIRGSYEQYF. As DNA, the CDR3 is TGTGCCAGCAGTTCTATCAGGGGTTCCTACGAGCAGTACTTC.